This TCR beta chain derives from a study of graft-versus-host responses after intestinal transplantation. Study information: Grafts that recipients had were multivisceral, liver-intestinal, or isolated intestinal transplants. Study results and limitations: Detected in recipient marrow were GvH clones, some of which were first observed in ileum or blood.

This table comes from immunoSEQ multiplex PCR, and its TCRdb copy is limited to in-frame clones, with some not included. The table includes 20,000 to 30,000 clones, 90% detected once. CDR1 and CDR2 from the germline V gene are MNHEY and SVGAGI. CDR3 length: 15 residues. Comment on this clone: Its cognate antigen is unknown. Germline and junction disagree at one end, which may indicate a read error.

The rearrangement joins TRBV6-5 to TRBJ2-1; 12 bases align to TRBD2. The receptor comes from a human patient who received an intestinal transplant, so some T cells may come from the graft donor. The sample consisted of PBMCs, taken just over 38 days after intestinal transplant. CDR3 DNA sequence: TGTGCCAACAGTTACGCTAGCGGGAGGGGAAATGAGCAGTTCTTC. This codes for CANSYASGRGNEQFF.